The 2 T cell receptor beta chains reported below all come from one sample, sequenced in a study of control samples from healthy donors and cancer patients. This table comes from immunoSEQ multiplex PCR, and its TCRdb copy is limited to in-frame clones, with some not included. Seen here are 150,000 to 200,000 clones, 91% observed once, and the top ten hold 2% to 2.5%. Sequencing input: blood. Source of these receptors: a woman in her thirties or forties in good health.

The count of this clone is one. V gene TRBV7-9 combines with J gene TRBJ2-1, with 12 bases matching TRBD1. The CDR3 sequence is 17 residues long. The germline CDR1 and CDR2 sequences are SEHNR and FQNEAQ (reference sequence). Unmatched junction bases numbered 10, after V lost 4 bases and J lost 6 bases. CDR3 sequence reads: CASSYQKAGQGANEQFF. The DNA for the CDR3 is TGTGCCAGCAGCTATCAAAAGGCGGGACAGGGGGCCAATGAGCAGTTCTTC.

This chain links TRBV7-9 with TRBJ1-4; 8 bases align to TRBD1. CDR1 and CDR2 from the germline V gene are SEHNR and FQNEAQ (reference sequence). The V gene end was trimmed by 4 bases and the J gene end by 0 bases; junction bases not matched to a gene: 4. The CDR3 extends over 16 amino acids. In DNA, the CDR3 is TGTGCCAGCAGCTCTCACAGGGGGGCAACTAATGAAAAACTGTTTTTT. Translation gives CASSSHRGATNEKLFF.